This T cell receptor beta chain was found in a study of identical twins (TCRdb year 2016). At the level of the whole study: To test whether fetal clonotypes persist, the study used deep sequencing on TCR alpha and beta repertoires from monozygotic twins, unrelated adults of various ages, and cord blood. To rule out contamination, the twin experiments were replicated at different times with different library preparation protocols.

The library was obtained by 5' RACE. This sample was sequenced with an Illumina HiSeq 2000. A universal primer binding site was added through template switching, and the final cDNA carried a unique molecular identifier so that TCR cDNA molecules could be counted accurately. First-strand cDNA for TCR alpha and beta chains was synthesized from specific primers in the conserved constant-segment region. Each cDNA library was double barcoded, with a SMART-Mk sample barcode plus Illumina barcodes, to control for contamination. Two successive PCR steps introduced TruSeq adapter sequences along with Illumina sample barcodes. The Illumina HiSeq platform was used with custom primers to sequence TCR alpha and beta cDNA libraries. The authors processed their data as follows. MiGEC was used to process raw reads and extract unique molecular identifiers, and MiXCR was used to find CDR3 positions. Recombination models were inferred per individual with the repgenHMM and IGoR tools using an EM algorithm. The analysis of shared clonotypes was done with the tcR package in R, with sharing normalized by the product of cloneset sizes. To study raw recombination without the effects of thymic and clonal selection, out-of-frame nonproductive sequences were analyzed. In TCRdb, the public reads were trimmed at Q25 with fastp and aligned with MiXCR, with productive beta chains retained. All rows with the same CDR3 protein become a single entry with the most common DNA and genes. The V and J calls, along with clone size, are taken from TCRdb and not from the paper's own processing. This sample has fewer than 350,000 distinct CDR3 sequences in its table, and more than 6.5% of those were observed once. The top ten clonotypes cover over 2% of the sample.

Study-level results and caveats: Conclusions relied on cross-sectional statistical analysis, since the same donors could not be followed over many years. Abundant cord blood beta clonotypes had fewer insertions, young adult naive repertoires showed a similar but weaker trend, and memory repertoires showed no such trend. Recombination models systematically underestimated out-of-frame TCR alpha sharing in monozygotic twins but agreed with sharing between unrelated individuals. A weaker excess of twin sharing was found in beta out-of-frame sequences because the signal-to-noise ratio was lowered by fewer shared sequences. Zero-insertion analyses could be partly confounded by invariant T cells such as MAIT and iNKT, though diverse VJ usage argued against such confounding for most clonotypes. Compared with coincidental sharing between unrelated individuals, out-of-frame TCR alpha sequences shared between twins had an excess of sequences with low generation probability.

This clonotype was observed a few times. It has no known antigen specificity. It has no much larger one-base neighbor in the sample; base qualities were not kept. From the cysteine up to the phenylalanine, the CDR3 has a length of 19 residues. Kept here is only the CDR3 DNA, which spans 57 bases and is read in frame from base 1. The junction shows trimming of 2 bases on V and 2 bases on J, and the gene matches do not reach 12 bases of it. Via the germline V gene, CDR1 is SGHAT and CDR2 FQNNGV. Every donor was a healthy Caucasian. Three pairs of female monozygotic twins, all aged roughly 18 to 29 years, were included in the twin cohort. Miltenyi CD45RO+ enrichment and human naive T-cell isolation kits were used to isolate memory (CD45RO+) and naive T cells from PBMC. The data also belong to a second study, concerning yellow fever vaccine responses in identical twins. The second study, in turn, reports: According to the authors, in identical twins the way T cells responded to vaccination appeared partly convergent and partly personalized. In the study, vaccine-responding T cell clones were precisely tracked in identical twins.

The source of this sequence is a woman aged 18-29 years in good health. Specimen: memory (CD45RO+) T cells sorted from blood. The meaning of the sample's cell subset or site label: CD45RO+ enriched T cells. The chain was built from TRBV11-2 and TRBJ2-1, with 10 bases in between that match TRBD2. The nucleotide sequence is TGTGCCAGCAGCTTATGGGTTCCGGGACTAGCGAGCGCCTACAATGAGCAGTTCTTC. Translated, this is CASSLWVPGLASAYNEQFF.